One sample yielded the 28 T cell receptor beta chains listed below, sequenced in a study of T-cell memory formation after mild COVID-19 (dated by TCRdb to about 2021). Receptor amplification or capture employed 5' RACE. Sequencing instrument: Illumina NovaSeq 6000. TCRdb itself trimmed the public reads at Q25 with fastp, ran MiXCR and retained productive beta chains. Under each unique CDR3 protein, matching rows form one entry showing the most common genes and DNA. The sample table lists roughly 450,000 distinct CDR3 sequences, around a sixth of them with a count of one. The ten biggest clones cover approximately 13% of the sample. The source material was PBMCs or a T cell subset sorted from them (not recorded which). Every receptor here comes from an adult woman who had mild COVID-19 (a few samples of this study predate the infection). The sample titles of this study are shuffled in the database, so cell type and time point are left out; the donor was told from shared clones.

There are a few counts of this clonotype. CDR3 DNA: TGTGCCACCAGCAGAGAGGCCAGGGGTAGAACTAATGAAAAACTGTTTTTT. This encodes CATSREARGRTNEKLFF. This chain uses TRBV15 with TRBJ1-4; maybe TRBD1 (6 bases). The CDR3 runs 17 residues. V lost 0 bases and J 1 base, leaving 12 bases between the germline ends. The germline gives CDR1 LNHNV, CDR2 YYDKDF (reference sequence).

The rearrangement links TRBV4-2 to TRBJ1-2; D might be TRBD1 (6 bases). Germline CDR1 LGHNA, CDR2 YNFKEQ. V was trimmed by 0 bases and J by 6 bases, leaving 14 bases between them. CDR3 size: 15 residues. Here the CDR3 DNA reads TGTGCCAGCAGCCAAGATTCCAGGGGTTGGGATGGCTACACCTTC. Amino acids: CASSQDSRGWDGYTF.

This clonotype was detected a few times. The rearrangement joins TRBV7-9 to TRBJ1-1, with D perhaps matching TRBD1 (5 bases). Looked up from germline, CDR1 is SEHNR and CDR2 is FQNEAQ (reference sequence). The V end lost 1 base, the J end lost 3 bases, and 9 bases lay between the germline ends. This CDR3 has 14 amino acids. The CDR3 spells CASSLGVGDTEAFF. In DNA, the CDR3 is TGTGCCAGCAGCTTAGGTGTGGGGGACACTGAAGCTTTCTTT.

This clonotype was seen many times. The gene calls are TRBV6-6 and TRBJ2-3; 9 positions agree with TRBD2. Per germline, CDR1 MNHNY and CDR2 SVGAGI (reference sequence). This CDR3 comprises 15 residues. V was pared by 10 bases and J by 1 base, with 9 bases of the junction left unmatched. The CDR3 coding sequence is TGTGCCACTCTGAAATCTAGCGGGGGCACAGATACGCAGTATTTT. It yields the protein CATLKSSGGTDTQYF.

This clonotype has ten or more counts. This chain joins TRBV7-9 and TRBJ1-1, with 8 bases that match TRBD1. V shed 5 bases, J shed 5 bases, and the junction held 7 bases outside the gene matches. The length of the CDR3 is 14 residues. CDR1 and CDR2 (germline): SEHNR, FQNEAQ (reference sequence). In DNA form, the CDR3 reads TGTGCCAGCAGCATTACAGGGGGATGGACTGAAGCTTTCTTT. The encoded protein is CASSITGGWTEAFF.

This clonotype was counted only a few times. The chain employs TRBV7-8 and TRBJ2-3; TRBD1 aligns across 7 bases. The V segment lost 4 bases and the J segment 8 bases; nucleotides outside the gene matches: 15. The length of the CDR3 is 16 residues. Germline assignment: CDR1 SGHVS and CDR2 FQNEAQ. The CDR3 protein is CASSSRQDSGGGTQYF. The CDR3 DNA is TGTGCCAGCAGCTCGCGACAGGACTCAGGGGGTGGTACGCAGTATTTT.

This clonotype was picked up many times. The chain joins TRBV7-9 to TRBJ2-5, with D perhaps assigned TRBD1 or TRBD2 (5 bases each). The CDR3 sequence is 14 residues long. Germline V lookup: CDR1 SEHNR, CDR2 FQNEAQ (reference sequence). Between the trimmed V and J ends, which lost 4 bases and 3 bases, there was a span of 12 bases. CDR3 region: CASSSGPPEETQYF. The CDR3 coding sequence is TGTGCCAGCAGCTCGGGACCCCCGGAAGAGACCCAGTACTTC.

V gene TRBV21-1 combines with J gene TRBJ1-5; whether TRBD1, the table's D call, matches the DNA was not checked. TRBV21-1 counts as a pseudogene. The CDR3 length is 17 residues. The CDR3 region is CASSNRSRGGGNQPQHF. DNA of the CDR3: TGTGCCAGCAGCAATAGGAGTAGGGGCGGTGGCAATCAGCCCCAGCATTTT.

The V call is TRBV7-2, the J call TRBJ2-1; 9 nucleotides match TRBD1. The V gene's germline CDR1 is SGHTA and CDR2 FQGNSA. The CDR3 loop spans 15 amino acids. V was pared by 8 bases and J by 5 bases, with 10 bases of the junction left unmatched. CDR3 loop: CASCLPGQGNNEQFF. The DNA for the CDR3 is TGTGCCAGCTGTCTCCCGGGACAGGGAAACAATGAGCAGTTCTTC.

This clonotype has only a few counts. V and J are TRBV5-6 and TRBJ1-5; a possible D gene is TRBD1 (5 bases). Germline CDR1 is SGHDT and CDR2 is YYEEEE. V gave up 4 bases and J gave up 3 bases, with 11 bases separating them. This CDR3 spans 14 amino acids. CDR3 sequence: CASSGGFPNQPQHF. Here the CDR3 DNA reads TGTGCCAGCAGCGGGGGGTTCCCCAATCAGCCCCAGCATTTT.

The DNA of the CDR3 is TGTGCCAGCAGCTTTTCGTTCGGGGAGCTGTTTTTT. This encodes CASSFSFGELFF. This chain connects TRBV7-9 to TRBJ2-2; unclear D gene. Trimming pared 3 bases from V and 7 bases from J, leaving 6 bases between. The CDR3 consists of 12 residues. The germline gives CDR1 SEHNR, CDR2 FQNEAQ (reference sequence).

This clonotype showed up just a few times. The J gene is TRBJ2-7, the V gene TRBV7-2; D unclear. The CDR3 has 13 amino acids. Germline V gene data show CDR1 as SGHTA and CDR2 as FQGNSA. Trimming shortened V by 1 base and J by 6 bases, and 10 bases separated the two germline ends. The CDR3 coding sequence is TGTGCCAGCAGCTTAGGTGGCCGGGCCGAGCAGTACTTC. This gives the protein CASSLGGRAEQYF.

Only a few counts were recorded for this clonotype. The rearrangement links TRBV7-7 to TRBJ2-1, with 16 bases fitting TRBD2. V lost 0 bases, J lost 7 bases, and 3 bases stayed unmatched. Germline loops: CDR1 SSHAT, CDR2 FNYEAQ (reference sequence). This CDR3 is built from 17 residues. DNA of the CDR3: TGTGCCAGCAGCTTAGCGGTGGGACTAGCGGGGGGGAATGAGCAGTTCTTC. This codes for CASSLAVGLAGGNEQFF.

This clonotype has ten or more counts. This chain joins TRBV20-1 and TRBJ2-2; TRBD2 aligns across 12 bases. Germline V gene sequence: CDR1 DFQATT, CDR2 SNEGSKA (reference sequence). The CDR3 runs to 17 residues. The J segment lost 3 bases and the V segment lost 2 bases, leaving 7 bases of the junction unmatched. The CDR3 sequence is CSARKASGGADTGELFF. In DNA, the CDR3 is TGCAGTGCTAGAAAGGCTAGCGGGGGGGCCGACACCGGGGAGCTGTTTTTT.

This clonotype was observed a few times. V is TRBV4-1 and J is TRBJ2-3; no reliable D call. The CDR3 is made up of 16 amino acids. The germline gives CDR1 MGHRA, CDR2 YSYEKL. The ends were cut back, 1 base at V and 4 bases at J, with 15 bases in the middle. The chain's CDR3 is CASSQGSNPESDTQYF. Here the CDR3 DNA reads TGCGCCAGCAGCCAAGGTTCTAACCCGGAATCAGATACGCAGTATTTT.

This clonotype was counted only a few times. The chain has TRBV5-1 and TRBJ2-1; possibly TRBD2 for D (5 bases). The germline V gene encodes CDR1 SGHRS and CDR2 YFSETQ. The CDR3 loop spans 14 amino acids. V lost 5 bases to trimming and J lost 8 bases, with 17 bases between them. CDR3 sequence (DNA): TGCGCCAGCAGGGTGGCCGACTATAGCCATGAGCAGTTCTTC. It specifies CASRVADYSHEQFF.

CDR3 sequence: CASSLSGLAAWSSYNEQFF. DNA of the CDR3: TGTGCCAGCAGTTTATCGGGACTAGCGGCTTGGAGCTCCTACAATGAGCAGTTCTTC. The rearrangement uses TRBV27 and TRBJ2-1; 11 positions agree with TRBD2. The CDR3 is 19 residues long. CDR1 and CDR2 (germline): MNHEY, SMNVEV (reference sequence). V was clipped by 0 bases and J by 0 bases; unmatched bases: 7.

J is TRBJ2-7 and V is TRBV6-5; no reliable D call. CDR3 length: 12 residues. The V gene's germline CDR1 is MNHEY and CDR2 SVGAGI. Trimming left V 6 bases short and J 0 bases short, with 6 bases between. CDR3 bases: TGTGCCAGCAGGACGAACTCCTACGAGCAGTACTTC. Translating it yields CASRTNSYEQYF.

The rearrangement links TRBV5-5 to TRBJ2-6; tentatively, D is TRBD1 (6 bases). The V and J ends lost 5 bases and 2 bases respectively, with 11 bases between them. Germline V gene lookup returns CDR1 SGHKS and CDR2 YYEKEE (reference sequence). CDR3 length: 15 residues. CDR3 region: CASSFTGTGANVLTF. In nucleotides, the CDR3 is TGTGCCAGCAGTTTTACAGGGACTGGGGCCAACGTCCTGACTTTC.

This clonotype was seen more than once but under ten times. V gene TRBV7-9 combines with J gene TRBJ2-7; D remains ambiguous. The germline V gene encodes CDR1 SEHNR and CDR2 FQNEAQ (reference sequence). The CDR3 sequence is 11 residues long. V was shortened by 7 bases and J by 3 bases, with 7 bases between the two germline ends. The CDR3 coding sequence is TGTGCCAGCACCCAACGCTACGAGCAGTACTTC. Protein product: CASTQRYEQYF.

This clonotype has a single count. The gene calls are TRBV18 and TRBJ2-1; D is uncertain. This CDR3 region has 14 residues. Per the germline V gene, CDR1 is KGHSH and CDR2 is LQKENI. The V and J ends lost 2 bases and 7 bases respectively, with 12 bases between them. The CDR3 DNA follows: TGTGCCAGCTCACCAAGCCCTGGGTCGAATGAGCAGTTCTTC. The encoded protein is CASSPSPGSNEQFF.

V usage is TRBV27 and J usage is TRBJ2-3; D might be TRBD2 (5 bases). Germline loops: CDR1 MNHEY, CDR2 SMNVEV (reference sequence). The CDR3 covers 13 residues. V shed 5 bases and J shed 9 bases, with 15 bases lying between them. The CDR3 region has the DNA TGTGCCAGCAGTCCCGGAGCGGAAAGGACGCAGTATTTT. This sequence encodes CASSPGAERTQYF.

The chain joins TRBV20-1 to TRBJ2-7; tentative D call: TRBD2 (6 bases). With 5 bases removed from V and 4 bases from J, the gap between germline ends came to 21 bases. This CDR3 contains 15 residues. Germline V lookup: CDR1 DFQATT, CDR2 SNEGSKA (reference sequence). The DNA of the CDR3 is TGCAGTGCTCCAATGGGGGGAAGCGGTGGTTACGAGCAGTACTTC. It yields the protein CSAPMGGSGGYEQYF.

This rearrangement joins TRBV27 to TRBJ2-7; 7 nucleotides agree with TRBD1. V shed 11 bases and J 3 bases; nucleotides not matched to a gene: 13. Germline V lookup: CDR1 MNHEY, CDR2 SMNVEV (reference sequence). The CDR3 is 14 amino acids. CDR3 nucleotides: TGTGCCTCTGCGGACGGGACAGCATACTACGAGCAGTACTTC. Encoded protein: CASADGTAYYEQYF.

This clonotype was found a few times. The V call is TRBV4-3, the J call TRBJ2-2, with D tentatively TRBD1 or TRBD2 (5 bases each). The CDR3 loop spans 16 amino acids. V was clipped by 0 bases and J by 7 bases, with 15 bases between them. Per germline, CDR1 LGHNA and CDR2 YSLEER. As DNA, the CDR3 is TGCGCCAGCAGCCAAGATCCGGGGCAGGGCCTCGGGGAGCTGTTTTTT. Encoded protein: CASSQDPGQGLGELFF.

This clonotype was counted a few times. The chain has TRBV6-5 and TRBJ2-3; TRBD1 or TRBD2 may be the D gene (6 bases each). V was shortened by 0 bases and J by 4 bases, with 14 bases between the two germline ends. This CDR3 has 16 amino acids. CDR1 and CDR2 from the germline V gene are MNHEY and SVGAGI. The CDR3 DNA is TGTGCCAGCAGTTACTCGACTTGGGGGGCATCAGATACGCAGTATTTT. This translates into CASSYSTWGASDTQYF.

This clonotype appeared a single time. The chain carries TRBV12-3 or TRBV12-4 and TRBJ2-7; D is perhaps TRBD2 (8 bases). V gave up 6 bases and J gave up 2 bases, with 17 bases separating them. The CDR3 totals 15 residues. The CDR3 coding sequence is TGTGCCAGCAGCCGCGGGGGGACAGCTACCTACGAGCAGTACTTC. Protein product: CASSRGGTATYEQYF.

This clonotype was seen more than once but under ten times. The V and J genes are TRBV12-3 or TRBV12-4 and TRBJ1-2; D remains unclear. The CDR3 spans 12 residues. Trimming pared 2 bases from V and 4 bases from J, leaving 5 bases between. This chain's CDR3 is CASSLIGYGYTF. CDR3 bases: TGTGCCAGCAGTTTAATTGGCTATGGCTACACCTTC.